The rows below give T cell receptor beta chains drawn from one sample of a study of Tregs in tolerant kidney transplant recipients. The table came from immunoSEQ multiplex PCR; TCRdb's copy has only in-frame clones and leaves some out. The repertoire consists of nearly 95,000 clones, with 93% occurring once and the leading ten covering 0.46%. The source material was CD4+ T cells from blood, sampled before the transplant. The receptors were gathered from a human donor who received a combined kidney and bone marrow transplant. The CDR3 runs from the conserved cysteine through the conserved F or W. D genes are given only for firm matches. The listing skips clone size in some rows; elsewhere it reads once, few, many or a size class.

clone_size | d_call | j_call | v_call | cdr3_nt | cdr3_aa
once | TRBD2 | TRBJ2-7 | TRBV18 | TGTGCCAGCTCACCAAGGGACGGGAGGTACGAGCAGTACTTC | CASSPRDGRYEQYF
. | TRBD1 | TRBJ1-4 | TRBV19 | TGTGCCAGTAGCGGACAGGGGGCTATTGGGGAAAAACTGTTTTTT | CASSGQGAIGEKLFF
. | TRBD1 | TRBJ1-2 | TRBV28 | TGTGCCAGCAGCTCCATCGGACAGGGAAAAAGTGGCTACACCTTC | CASSSIGQGKSGYTF
. | . | TRBJ1-2 | TRBV9 | TGTGCCAGCAGTGGCGGAAACTATGGCTACACCTTC | CASSGGNYGYTF
once | . | TRBJ1-3 | TRBV2 | TGTGCCAGCAAAGGAGACTATTTATACGGTGGCTCTGGAAACACCATATATTTT | CASKGDYLYGGSGNTIYF
few | TRBD1 | TRBJ1-5 | TRBV28 | TGTGCCTCAGGGGGCCATACCAATCAGCCCCAGCATTTT | CASGGHTNQPQHF
. | TRBD1 | TRBJ1-1 | TRBV9 | TGTGCCAGCAGCGCCCCGACAGGGACTGAAGCTTTCTTT | CASSAPTGTEAFF
. | TRBD1 | TRBJ1-6 | TRBV28 | TGTGCCAGCACCGGGACAGTTAGCTCCTATAATTCACCCCTCCACTTT | CASTGTVSSYNSPLHF
. | TRBD2 | TRBJ2-3 | TRBV18 | TGTGCCAGCTCACTTGTAGCGGGGGGAAGCACAGATACGCAGTATTTT | CASSLVAGGSTDTQYF
. | . | TRBJ1-4 | TRBV30 | TGTGCCTGGAGTGGCACCCCTGAACAGGGACCAACTAATGAAAAACTGTTTTTT | CAWSGTPEQGPTNEKLFF
. | . | TRBJ2-7 | TRBV11-2 | TGTGCCAGCAGCTTAGTCGGGGGATTCGAGCAGTACTTC | CASSLVGGFEQYF
. | . | TRBJ2-3 | TRBV6-5 | TGTGCCAGCAGTTACACAGGGCCCCGCACAGATACGCAGTATTTT | CASSYTGPRTDTQYF
. | . | TRBJ1-3 | TRBV19 | TGTGCCAGTAGTAAGACAGCCTCTGGAAACACCATATATTTT | CASSKTASGNTIYF
. | . | TRBJ2-6 | TRBV9 | TGTGCCAGCAGCGTAGTTTTCGGGTCCGGGGCCAACGTCCTGACTTTC | CASSVVFGSGANVLTF
. | TRBD1 | TRBJ1-2 | TRBV19 | TGTGCCAGTAGTATAGGCCCGGGACAGGGCTACGGCTACACCTTC | CASSIGPGQGYGYTF
. | . | TRBJ1-2 | TRBV7-9 | TGTGCCAGCAGCTTCGGGGCTAACTATGGCTACACCTTC | CASSFGANYGYTF
. | . | TRBJ2-7 | TRBV5-1 | TGCGCCAGCAGTCTACCGGGGATCACCTACGAGCAGTACTTC | CASSLPGITYEQYF
. | . | TRBJ1-1 | TRBV5-5 | TGTGCCAGCAGCTTGATAAGGGGTGCCACTGAAGCTTTCTTT | CASSLIRGATEAFF
few | . | TRBJ1-3 | TRBV9 | TGTGCCAGCAGCGTAGATTTCGGAGGAGGGGGGGCTGACGGAAACACCATATATTTT | CASSVDFGGGGADGNTIYF
. | TRBD1 | TRBJ1-5 | TRBV7-2 | TGTGCCAGCAGCTTATCCGGGACAGTGGATCAGCCCCAGCATTTT | CASSLSGTVDQPQHF
. | TRBD1 | TRBJ2-2 | TRBV9 | TGTGCCAGCAGCCCTAGACAGGGGAACACCGGGGAGCTGTTTTTT | CASSPRQGNTGELFF
. | TRBD2 | TRBJ2-3 | TRBV4-2 | TGTGCCAGCAGCCGCGGGCTAGCGGGAGAGGAAGATACGCAGTATTTT | CASSRGLAGEEDTQYF
. | TRBD2 | TRBJ2-2 | TRBV7-2 | TGTGCCAGCAGCCCGACTAGCGGGAACACCGGGGAGCTGTTTTTT | CASSPTSGNTGELFF
. | TRBD1 | TRBJ2-5 | TRBV28 | TGTGCCAGCAGTCCGACAGGGGGGAGGGAGACCCAGTACTTC | CASSPTGGRETQYF
. | TRBD2 | TRBJ2-3 | TRBV2 | TGTGCCAGCAAGCGGGGGAGCACTGGGGATACGCAGTATTTT | CASKRGSTGDTQYF
. | TRBD1 | TRBJ1-4 | TRBV5-4 | TGTGCCAGCAGTCCTACAGGGGGCGTTGAAAAACTGTTTTTT | CASSPTGGVEKLFF
. | . | TRBJ1-5 | TRBV19 | TGTGCCAGTAGTATAGAAGGGGGGGCCGTACTGGTTAGCAATCAGCCCCAGCATTTT | CASSIEGGAVLVSNQPQHF
. | TRBD2 | TRBJ2-3 | TRBV7-9 | TGTGCCAGCAGTATAAAACCCGGGACTAGGTACTCACATACGCAGTATTTT | CASSIKPGTRYSHTQYF
. | . | TRBJ1-1 | TRBV6-4 | TGTGCCAGCCGAATCGACTCGATGAACACTGAAGCTTTCTTT | CASRIDSMNTEAFF
. | TRBD2 | TRBJ2-3 | TRBV7-9 | TGTGCCAGCAGCTTAGGCGGGAGGGGAACAGATACGCAGTATTTT | CASSLGGRGTDTQYF
. | TRBD1 | TRBJ1-2 | TRBV7-2 | TGTGCCAGCAGCTCCCAAGCGGAGGCAGGGGGAAACTATGGCTACACCTTC | CASSSQAEAGGNYGYTF
. | TRBD2 | TRBJ2-5 | TRBV9 | TGTGCCAGCAGCGTAGCCGGTGGGAGGGCCCAAGAGACCCAGTACTTC | CASSVAGGRAQETQYF
. | . | TRBJ2-3 | TRBV5-6 | TGTGCCAGCAGCTTAACACTAACGATTTCGGGAAATACGCAGTATTTT | CASSLTLTISGNTQYF
. | TRBD2 | TRBJ2-7 | TRBV7-2 | TGTGCCAGCAGCTTATTCACAGCGGGAGGGTACGAGCAGTACTTC | CASSLFTAGGYEQYF
once | TRBD1 | TRBJ1-1 | TRBV5-6 | TGTGCCAGCAGCAAGTGGGACAGGGAGGAGACTGAAGCTTTCTTT | CASSKWDREETEAFF
. | . | TRBJ2-5 | TRBV10-3 | TGTGCCATCAGAAACAGCCAAGAGACCCAGTACTTC | CAIRNSQETQYF
. | . | TRBJ1-5 | TRBV30 | TGTGCCTGGAGTGAGGGGAATAGCAATCAGCCCCAGCATTTT | CAWSEGNSNQPQHF
. | TRBD1 | TRBJ2-7 | TRBV27 | TGTGCCAGCAGTTTATACCCAGGGGGCTCCTACGAGCAGTACTTC | CASSLYPGGSYEQYF
. | . | TRBJ1-5 | TRBV7-2 | TGTGCCAGCAGCTACGGCGACAGGAACAATCAGCCCCAGCATTTT | CASSYGDRNNQPQHF
. | TRBD2 | TRBJ2-7 | TRBV7-8 | TGTGCCAGCAGCTTTGGGACTAGCGGTAACGGCTACGAGCAGTACTTC | CASSFGTSGNGYEQYF
. | . | TRBJ2-1 | TRBV5-6 | TGTGCCAGCAGCTGGTGGGAGGCGAGCTCCTACAATGAGCAGTTCTTC | CASSWWEASSYNEQFF
. | TRBD1 | TRBJ1-2 | TRBV19 | TGTGCCAGTAGTTTAACAGGGGGCAATGGCTACACCTTC | CASSLTGGNGYTF
. | TRBD1 | TRBJ1-2 | TRBV7-3 | TGTGCCAGCAGCCCAGGGACGGACAGGCTCGGCTATGGCTACACCTTC | CASSPGTDRLGYGYTF
. | . | TRBJ1-3 | TRBV7-9 | TGTGCCAGCAGCCTTCAGGGCTCTGGAAACACCATATATTTT | CASSLQGSGNTIYF
. | TRBD2 | TRBJ2-1 | TRBV25-1 | TGTGCCAGCGGTCCCGGGACTAGCGTTATTGGTGAGCAGTTCTTC | CASGPGTSVIGEQFF
. | TRBD1 | TRBJ2-7 | TRBV7-2 | TGTGCCAGCAGCTTCCATGACAGGGTCATTTTACGCTACGAGCAGTACTTC | CASSFHDRVILRYEQYF
. | TRBD2 | TRBJ2-5 | TRBV5-6 | TGTGCCAGCAGCCGACTAGCGGGAGAGGGAGAGACCCAGTACTTC | CASSRLAGEGETQYF
. | TRBD2 | TRBJ2-3 | TRBV28 | TGTGCCAGCAGTCGCCTAGCGGGGGGACACACAGATACGCAGTATTTT | CASSRLAGGHTDTQYF
. | TRBD2 | TRBJ2-4 | TRBV4-3 | TGCGCCAGCAGCCAAGAAGGTGGCGGGAGGGCAAACATTCAGTACTTC | CASSQEGGGRANIQYF